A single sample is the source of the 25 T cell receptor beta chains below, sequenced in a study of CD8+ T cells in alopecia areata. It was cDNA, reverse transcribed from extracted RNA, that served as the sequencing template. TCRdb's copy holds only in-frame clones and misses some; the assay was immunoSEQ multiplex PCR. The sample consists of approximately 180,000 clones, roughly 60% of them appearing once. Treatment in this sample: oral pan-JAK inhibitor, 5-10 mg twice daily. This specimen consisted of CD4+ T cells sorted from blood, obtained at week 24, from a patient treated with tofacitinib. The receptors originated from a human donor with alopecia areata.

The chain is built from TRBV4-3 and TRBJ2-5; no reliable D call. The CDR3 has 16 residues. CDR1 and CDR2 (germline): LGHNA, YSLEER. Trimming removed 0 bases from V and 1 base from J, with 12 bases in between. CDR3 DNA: TGCGCCAGCAGCCAAGATCATCGGCAGTTCCAAGAGACCCAGTACTTC. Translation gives CASSQDHRQFQETQYF.

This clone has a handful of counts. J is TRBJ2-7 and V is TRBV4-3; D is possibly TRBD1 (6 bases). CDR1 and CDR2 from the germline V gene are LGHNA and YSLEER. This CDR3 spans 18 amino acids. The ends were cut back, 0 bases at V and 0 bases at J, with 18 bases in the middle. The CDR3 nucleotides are TGCGCCAGCAGCCAAGATCGGCCTAGCTTAGGGGGCTCCTACGAGCAGTACTTC. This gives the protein CASSQDRPSLGGSYEQYF.

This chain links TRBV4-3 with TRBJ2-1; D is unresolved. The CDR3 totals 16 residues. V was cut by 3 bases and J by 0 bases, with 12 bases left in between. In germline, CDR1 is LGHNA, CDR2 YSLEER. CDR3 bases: TGCGCCAGCAGCCAGGAGCAGTGGAGCTCCTACAATGAGCAGTTCTTC. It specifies CASSQEQWSSYNEQFF.

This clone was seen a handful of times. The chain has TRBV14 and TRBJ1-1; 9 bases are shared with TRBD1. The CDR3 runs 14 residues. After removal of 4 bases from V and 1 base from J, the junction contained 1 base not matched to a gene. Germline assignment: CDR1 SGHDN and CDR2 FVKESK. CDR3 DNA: TGTGCCAGCAGCCTGGGACAGGGGAACACTGAAGCTTTCTTT. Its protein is CASSLGQGNTEAFF.

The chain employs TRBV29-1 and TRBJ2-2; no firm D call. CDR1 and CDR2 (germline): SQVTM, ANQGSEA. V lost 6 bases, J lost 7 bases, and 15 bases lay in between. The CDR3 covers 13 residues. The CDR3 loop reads CSVETAWGGELFF. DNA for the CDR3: TGCAGCGTAGAGACGGCCTGGGGCGGGGAGCTGTTTTTT.

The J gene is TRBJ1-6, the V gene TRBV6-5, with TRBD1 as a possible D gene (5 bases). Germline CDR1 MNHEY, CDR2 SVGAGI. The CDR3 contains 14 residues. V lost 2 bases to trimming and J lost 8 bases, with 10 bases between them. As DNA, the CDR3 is TGTGCCAGCAGTTACAGCAGGGACGATTCACCCCTCCACTTT. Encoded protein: CASSYSRDDSPLHF.

The CDR3 DNA reads as TGCGCCAGCAGCCAAGGTGGCGGGGGAATTAGCAATCAGCCCCAGCATTTT. Amino acids: CASSQGGGGISNQPQHF. The chain has TRBV4-1 and TRBJ1-5; D possibly corresponds to TRBD1 (5 bases). The CDR3 is 17 residues long. The germline gives CDR1 MGHRA, CDR2 YSYEKL. V was shortened by 1 base and J by 0 bases, with 13 bases between the two germline ends.

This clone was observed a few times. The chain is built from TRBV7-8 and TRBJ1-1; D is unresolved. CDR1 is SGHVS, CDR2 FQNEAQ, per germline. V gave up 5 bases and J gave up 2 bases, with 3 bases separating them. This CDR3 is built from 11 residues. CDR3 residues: CASSVNTEAFF. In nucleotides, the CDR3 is TGTGCCAGCAGCGTTAACACTGAAGCTTTCTTT.

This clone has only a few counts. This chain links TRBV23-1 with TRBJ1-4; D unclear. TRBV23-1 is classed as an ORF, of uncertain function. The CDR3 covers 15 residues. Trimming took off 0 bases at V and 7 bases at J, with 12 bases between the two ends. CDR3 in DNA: TGCGCCAGCAGTCAATCGGCGTGGTTCGGTGAAAAACTGTTTTTT. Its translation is CASSQSAWFGEKLFF.

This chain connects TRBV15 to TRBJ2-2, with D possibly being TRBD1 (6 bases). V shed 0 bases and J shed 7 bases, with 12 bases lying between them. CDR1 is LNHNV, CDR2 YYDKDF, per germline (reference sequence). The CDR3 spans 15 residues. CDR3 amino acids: CATSRDTGLGGELFF. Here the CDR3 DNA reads TGTGCCACCAGCAGAGATACAGGGTTGGGCGGGGAGCTGTTTTTT.

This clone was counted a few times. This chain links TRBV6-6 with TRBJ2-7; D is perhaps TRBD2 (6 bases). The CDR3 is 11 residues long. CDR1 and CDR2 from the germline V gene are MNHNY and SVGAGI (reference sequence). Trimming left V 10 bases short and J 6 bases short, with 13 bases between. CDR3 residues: CATVLGGEQYF. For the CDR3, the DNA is TGTGCCACGGTTCTGGGAGGCGAGCAGTACTTC.

CDR3 amino acids: CASNDAGGTDTQYF. The CDR3 coding sequence is TGTGCCAGCAACGATGCAGGGGGGACAGATACGCAGTATTTT. The chain has TRBV6-6 and TRBJ2-3; possible D gene TRBD1, 7 bases. Looked up from germline, CDR1 is MNHNY and CDR2 is SVGAGI (reference sequence). The CDR3 extends over 14 amino acids. V was cut by 7 bases and J by 3 bases, with 14 bases left in between.

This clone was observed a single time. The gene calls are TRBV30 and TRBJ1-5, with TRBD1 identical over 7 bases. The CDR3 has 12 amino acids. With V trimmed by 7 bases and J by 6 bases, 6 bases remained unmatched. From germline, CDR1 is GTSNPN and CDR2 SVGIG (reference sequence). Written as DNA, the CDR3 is TGTGCCTCAGGGGGGAGCGGTCAGCCCCAGCATTTT. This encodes CASGGSGQPQHF.

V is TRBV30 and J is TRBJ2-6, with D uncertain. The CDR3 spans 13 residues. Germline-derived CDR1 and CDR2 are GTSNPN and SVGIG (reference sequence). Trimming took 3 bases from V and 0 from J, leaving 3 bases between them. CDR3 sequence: CAWRPSGANVLTF. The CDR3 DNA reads TGTGCCTGGAGACCCTCTGGGGCCAACGTCCTGACTTTC.

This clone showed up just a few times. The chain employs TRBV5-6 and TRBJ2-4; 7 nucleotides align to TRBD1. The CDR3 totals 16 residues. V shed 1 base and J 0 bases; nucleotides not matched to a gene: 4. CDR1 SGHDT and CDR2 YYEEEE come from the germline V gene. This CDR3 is CASSLKQGLAKNIQYF. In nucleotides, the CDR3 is TGTGCCAGCAGCTTGAAACAGGGGCTAGCCAAAAACATTCAGTACTTC.

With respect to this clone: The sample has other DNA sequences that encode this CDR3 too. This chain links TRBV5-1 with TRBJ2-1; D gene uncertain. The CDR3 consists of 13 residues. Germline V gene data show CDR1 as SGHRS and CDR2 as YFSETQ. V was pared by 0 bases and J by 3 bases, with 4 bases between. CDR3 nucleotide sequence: TGCGCCAGCAGCTTGGGCAGCTACAATGAGCAGTTCTTC. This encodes CASSLGSYNEQFF.

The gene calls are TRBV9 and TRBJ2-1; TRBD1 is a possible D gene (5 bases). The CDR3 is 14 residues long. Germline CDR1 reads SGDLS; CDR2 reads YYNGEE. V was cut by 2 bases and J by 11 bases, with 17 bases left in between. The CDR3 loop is CASSVDRNRTKQFF. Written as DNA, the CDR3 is TGTGCCAGCAGCGTTGACAGAAACAGGACGAAGCAGTTCTTC.

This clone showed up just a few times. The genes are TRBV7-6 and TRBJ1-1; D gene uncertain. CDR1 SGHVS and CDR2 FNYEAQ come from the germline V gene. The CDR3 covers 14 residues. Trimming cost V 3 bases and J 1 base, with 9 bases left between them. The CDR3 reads CASSLKGTNTEAFF. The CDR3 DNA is TGTGCCAGCAGCTTGAAGGGAACGAACACTGAAGCTTTCTTT. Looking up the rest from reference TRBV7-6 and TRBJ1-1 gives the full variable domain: GAGVSQSPRYKVTKRGQDVALRCDPISGHVSLYWYRQALGQGPEFLTYFNYEAQQDKSGLPNDRFSAERPEGSISTLTIQRTEQRDSAMYRCASSLKGTNTEAFFGQGTRLTVV.

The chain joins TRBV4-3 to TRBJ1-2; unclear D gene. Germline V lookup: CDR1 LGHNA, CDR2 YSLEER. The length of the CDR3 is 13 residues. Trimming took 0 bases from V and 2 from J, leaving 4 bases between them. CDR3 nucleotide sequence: TGCGCCAGCAGCCAAGATCTGAACTATGGCTACACCTTC. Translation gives CASSQDLNYGYTF.

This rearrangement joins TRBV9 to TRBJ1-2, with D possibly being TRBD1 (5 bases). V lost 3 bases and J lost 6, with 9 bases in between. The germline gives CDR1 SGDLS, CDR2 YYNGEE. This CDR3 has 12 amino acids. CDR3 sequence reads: CASSEGSHGYTF. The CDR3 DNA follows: TGTGCCAGCAGCGAGGGGTCCCATGGCTACACCTTC.

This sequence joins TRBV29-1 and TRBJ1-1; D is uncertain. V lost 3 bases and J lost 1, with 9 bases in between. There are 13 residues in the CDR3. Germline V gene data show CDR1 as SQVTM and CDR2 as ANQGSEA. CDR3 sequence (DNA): TGCAGCGTTGATTCGCGTCCGAACACTGAAGCTTTCTTT. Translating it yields CSVDSRPNTEAFF.

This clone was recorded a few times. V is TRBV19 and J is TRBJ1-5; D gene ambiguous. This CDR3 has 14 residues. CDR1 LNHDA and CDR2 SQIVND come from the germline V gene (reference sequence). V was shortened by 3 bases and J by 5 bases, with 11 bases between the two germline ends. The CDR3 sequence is CASSIRGFDQPQHF. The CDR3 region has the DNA TGTGCCAGTAGTATCCGGGGTTTCGATCAGCCCCAGCATTTT.

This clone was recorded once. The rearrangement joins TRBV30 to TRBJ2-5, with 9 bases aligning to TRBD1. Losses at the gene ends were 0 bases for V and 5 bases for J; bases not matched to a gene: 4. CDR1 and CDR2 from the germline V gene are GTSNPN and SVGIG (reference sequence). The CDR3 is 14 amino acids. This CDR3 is CAWSVTGGGETQYF. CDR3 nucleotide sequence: TGTGCCTGGAGTGTAACAGGGGGCGGTGAGACCCAGTACTTC.

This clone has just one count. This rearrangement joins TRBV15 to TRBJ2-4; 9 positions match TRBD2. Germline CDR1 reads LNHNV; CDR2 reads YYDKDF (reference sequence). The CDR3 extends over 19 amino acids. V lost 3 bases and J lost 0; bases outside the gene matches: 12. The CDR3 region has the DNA TGTGCCACCAGCAGGGCCTTAGCGGGGGAGCTCATAGCCAAAAACATTCAGTACTTC. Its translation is CATSRALAGELIAKNIQYF.

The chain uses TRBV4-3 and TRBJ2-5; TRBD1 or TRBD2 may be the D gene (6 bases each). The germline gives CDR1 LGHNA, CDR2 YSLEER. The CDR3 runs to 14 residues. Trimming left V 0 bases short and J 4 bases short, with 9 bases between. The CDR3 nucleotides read TGCGCCAGCAGCCAAGATGGGGGGCGAGAGACCCAGTACTTC. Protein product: CASSQDGGRETQYF.